One and the same sample provided the 19 T cell receptor beta chains below, sequenced in a study of shared clonotypes between healthy human individuals. Sequencing was performed with immunoSEQ multiplex PCR; in TCRdb, only in-frame clones are kept and a portion is missing. The top ten hold under 2% of the sample, which has over 700,000 clones, 72% seen once. Sample: memory CD4+ T cells sorted from blood. The subset denotes: CD45RA-negative fraction. These receptors all come from a woman in her twenties or thirties in good health.

The chain links TRBV7-9 to TRBJ2-1; D uncertain. Trimming took off 5 bases at V and 3 bases at J, with 17 bases between the two ends. Germline CDR1 is SEHNR and CDR2 is FQNEAQ (reference sequence). This CDR3 region has 16 residues. CDR3 in DNA: TGTGCCAGCAGCAAGTCGACCCTTCTAGACTACAATGAGCAGTTCTTC. Its protein product is CASSKSTLLDYNEQFF.

The chain links TRBV20-1 to TRBJ2-1; 9 positions agree with TRBD2. The CDR3 length is 11 residues. The V gene end was trimmed by 3 bases and the J gene end by 15 bases; junction bases not matched to a gene: 6. CDR1 is DFQATT, CDR2 SNEGSKA, per germline (reference sequence). In DNA, the CDR3 is TGCAGTGCTAGTGGTAGCGGGAGTAGGTTCTTC. Residues: CSASGSGSRFF.

The gene calls are TRBV6-1 and TRBJ2-2; D may correspond to TRBD1 or TRBD2 (5 bases each). Trimming removed 0 bases from V and 6 bases from J, with 17 bases in between. The germline gives CDR1 MNHNS, CDR2 SASEGT. The CDR3 is made up of 17 amino acids. CDR3 coding DNA: TGTGCCAGCAGTGAAGCGGCTTGGCAGGGTAGCGCCGGGGAGCTGTTTTTT. This sequence encodes CASSEAAWQGSAGELFF.

This sequence joins TRBV7-9 and TRBJ2-6; TRBD1 agrees at 10 bases. There are 19 residues in the CDR3. With V trimmed by 1 base and J by 3 bases, 9 bases remained unmatched. Looked up from germline, CDR1 is SEHNR and CDR2 is FQNEAQ (reference sequence). CDR3 in amino acids: CASSLGRTGGRGGANVLTF. The CDR3 nucleotides read TGTGCCAGCAGCTTAGGACGGACAGGGGGAAGAGGTGGGGCCAACGTCCTGACTTTC.

This clone showed up just a few times. This chain joins TRBV5-1 and TRBJ1-1; D uncertain. Between the trimmed V and J ends, which lost 7 bases and 1 base, there was a span of 8 bases. The CDR3 is made up of 12 amino acids. Looked up from germline, CDR1 is SGHRS and CDR2 is YFSETQ. The CDR3 DNA follows: TGCGCCAGCGGGAAGGGGAACACTGAAGCTTTCTTT. This encodes CASGKGNTEAFF.

DNA for the CDR3: TGTGCCAGCAGCCTACAGGGCCAAGAGACCCAGTACTTC. This sequence encodes CASSLQGQETQYF. V gene TRBV4-2 combines with J gene TRBJ2-5; weak D call: TRBD1 (6 bases). Trimming cost V 4 bases and J 1 base, with 7 bases left between them. Germline V gives CDR1 LGHNA, CDR2 YNFKEQ. The CDR3 loop spans 13 amino acids.

A few counts support this clone. The genes are TRBV7-2 and TRBJ1-4; D perhaps matches TRBD1 (6 bases). Germline CDR1 reads SGHTA; CDR2 reads FQGNSA. V shed 7 bases and J shed 4 bases, with 16 bases lying between them. CDR3 length equals 15 residues. Here the CDR3 reads CASTLQQGVNEKLFF. The DNA for the CDR3 is TGTGCCAGCACCCTTCAACAGGGCGTTAATGAAAAACTGTTTTTT. Together with reference TRBV7-2 and TRBJ1-4, the CDR3 gives the full variable domain: GAGVSQSPSNKVTEKGKDVELRCDPISGHTALYWYRQSLGQGLEFLIYFQGNSAPDKSGLPSDRFSAERTGGSVSTLTIQRTQQEDSAVYLCASTLQQGVNEKLFFGSGTQLSVL.

The rearrangement links TRBV10-3 to TRBJ2-3; D remains unclear. This CDR3 comprises 14 residues. Trimming shortened V by 4 bases and J by 4 bases, and 12 bases separated the two germline ends. CDR1 is ENHRY, CDR2 SYGVKD, per germline. The CDR3 loop is CAISGKLWSDTQYF. The DNA for the CDR3 is TGTGCCATCAGTGGTAAGCTTTGGTCAGATACGCAGTATTTT.

The rearrangement joins TRBV28 to TRBJ1-1; D uncertain. Germline-derived CDR1 and CDR2 are MDHEN and SYDVKM. V was trimmed by 1 base and J by 8 bases, leaving 17 bases between them. The CDR3 is 15 residues long. The CDR3 DNA sequence: TGTGCCAGCAGTTTATCATCTGAGGGTAGCAGGGAAGCTTTCTTT. It codes for CASSLSSEGSREAFF. The variable domain in full, with the rest retrieved from reference TRBV28 and TRBJ1-1, is DVKVTQSSRYLVKRTGEKVFLECVQDMDHENMFWYRQDPGLGLRLIYFSYDVKMKEKGDIPEGYSVSREKKERFSLILESASTNQTSMYLCASSLSSEGSREAFFGQGTRLTVV.

This clone was seen ten or more times. V gene TRBV5-1 combines with J gene TRBJ1-4; D is possibly TRBD1 (5 bases). Germline V gene data show CDR1 as SGHRS and CDR2 as YFSETQ. This CDR3 is built from 13 residues. Trimming removed 4 bases at V and 8 bases at J, with 12 bases between. The CDR3 loop reads CASSLRQSEKLFF. The DNA of the CDR3 is TGCGCCAGCAGCCTTCGACAGTCAGAAAAACTGTTTTTT.

Ten or more counts support this clone. This chain joins TRBV6-6 and TRBJ1-1; 7 positions agree with TRBD1. The germline V gene encodes CDR1 MNHNY and CDR2 SVGAGI (reference sequence). Trimming removed 5 bases from V and 3 bases from J; junction bases left unmatched: 6. This CDR3 comprises 14 residues. The CDR3 here is CASSETGRDTEAFF. For the CDR3, the DNA is TGTGCCAGCAGTGAGACAGGGAGGGACACTGAAGCTTTCTTT.

The rearrangement links TRBV4-1 to TRBJ2-1; unclear D gene. V shed 5 bases and J shed 0 bases, with 11 bases lying between them. Germline lookup yields CDR1 MGHRA and CDR2 YSYEKL. The CDR3 spans 15 residues. CDR3 DNA: TGCGCCAGCAGCTACGGACCAGACTCCTACAATGAGCAGTTCTTC. Translating it yields CASSYGPDSYNEQFF.

The J gene is TRBJ2-7, the V gene TRBV13; 9 bases are shared with TRBD1. The CDR3 spans 14 residues. Per the germline V gene, CDR1 is PRHDT and CDR2 is FYEKMQ (reference sequence). With V trimmed by 3 bases and J by 12 bases, 12 bases remained unmatched. The CDR3 sequence: CASSFRDRVHPRYF. The DNA for the CDR3 is TGTGCCAGCAGCTTCCGGGACAGGGTTCACCCCCGGTACTTC.

The chain is built from TRBV28 and TRBJ1-5, with D hard to call. The ends were cut back, 1 base at V and 7 bases at J, with 14 bases in the middle. The germline gives CDR1 MDHEN, CDR2 SYDVKM. This CDR3 is 15 amino acids long. CDR3: CASSLLIQARQPQHF. CDR3 DNA sequence: TGTGCCAGCAGTTTATTAATCCAGGCTCGGCAGCCCCAGCATTTT.

This chain connects TRBV7-3 to TRBJ1-1; D call uncertain. This CDR3 spans 16 amino acids. Trimming cost V 0 bases and J 0 bases, with 11 bases left between them. The V gene's germline CDR1 is SGHTA and CDR2 FQGTGA. DNA for the CDR3: TGTGCCAGCAGCTTAACGGCCGGAGCAATGAACACTGAAGCTTTCTTT. Translation: CASSLTAGAMNTEAFF.

Concerning this clone: This CDR3 is also generated by other DNA sequences in the sample. The chain carries TRBV7-9 and TRBJ2-5; a weak D match, TRBD2 (6 bases). The CDR3 is 13 amino acids. Germline assignment: CDR1 SEHNR and CDR2 FQNEAQ (reference sequence). The V gene lost 3 bases and the J gene lost 5 bases, with 10 bases spanning the gap. CDR3 protein: CASSFSRGETQYF. The CDR3 nucleotides read TGTGCCAGCAGCTTTAGTCGGGGGGAGACCCAGTACTTC. Filled out from reference TRBV7-9 and TRBJ2-5, the complete variable domain reads DTGVSQNPRHKITKRGQNVTFRCDPISEHNRLYWYRQTLGQGPEFLTYFQNEAQLEKSRLLSDRFSAERPKGSFSTLEIQRTEQGDSAMYLCASSFSRGETQYFGPGTRLLVL.

This rearrangement joins TRBV7-3 to TRBJ2-5, with D maybe TRBD2 (6 bases). This CDR3 comprises 15 residues. Germline values: CDR1 SGHTA, CDR2 FQGTGA. Between the trimmed V and J ends, which lost 2 bases and 3 bases, there was a span of 13 bases. The CDR3: CASSLVASAKETQYF. The CDR3 nucleotides are TGTGCCAGCAGCTTAGTGGCTAGCGCCAAAGAGACCCAGTACTTC.

A note on this clone: Other DNA sequences in this sample translate to the same CDR3. The genes are TRBV7-9 and TRBJ2-3, with D unclear. The CDR3 runs to 12 residues. Between the trimmed V and J ends, which lost 5 bases and 2 bases, there was a span of 5 bases. CDR1 is SEHNR, CDR2 FQNEAQ, per germline (reference sequence). CDR3 sequence reads: CASSGVTDTQYF. DNA of the CDR3: TGTGCCAGCAGCGGGGTCACAGATACGCAGTATTTT.

This chain joins TRBV9 and TRBJ1-1, with D possibly being TRBD1 (6 bases). This CDR3 has 16 amino acids. Germline loops: CDR1 SGDLS, CDR2 YYNGEE. Trimming cost V 3 bases and J 3 bases, with 18 bases left between them. The CDR3 spells CASSETLDRFYTEAFF. For the CDR3, the DNA is TGTGCCAGCAGCGAGACCCTAGACAGGTTTTACACTGAAGCTTTCTTT.